The entry below describes one T cell receptor beta chain. This sample stems from a study of blood T cell repertoires in COVID-19. As processed by the authors: Amplification with reference gene primers provided the estimates of nucleated cell counts. The assay was immunoSEQ multiplex PCR, and TCRdb's table has in-frame clones only and misses some. V, J and clone size are those of that table, while D and trimming were read from the DNA. The sample has 200,000 to 300,000 clones; over 70% are singletons. This CDR3 is built from 14 residues. The V and J ends lost 6 bases and 2 bases, in that order; junction bases with no gene match: 6. Germline CDR1 is MNHEY and CDR2 is SVGAGI.

The sequenced material came from peripheral blood. This sequence joins TRBV6-5 and TRBJ1-1, with 7 bases fitting TRBD1. The TCR originated in a human donor in a cohort sampled during active COVID-19. The CDR3 DNA sequence: TGTGCCAGCAGATCAGGGGGGTCAAACACTGAAGCTTTCTTT. Encoded protein: CASRSGGSNTEAFF.